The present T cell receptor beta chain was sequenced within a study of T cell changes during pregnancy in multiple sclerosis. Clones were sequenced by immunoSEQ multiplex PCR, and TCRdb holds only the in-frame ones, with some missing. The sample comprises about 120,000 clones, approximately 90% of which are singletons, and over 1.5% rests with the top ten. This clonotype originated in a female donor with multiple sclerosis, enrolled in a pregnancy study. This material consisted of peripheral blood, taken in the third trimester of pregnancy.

CDR3 amino acids: CAIGLGQSSADTQYF. The CDR3 region has the DNA TGTGCCATCGGGTTGGGACAGTCCTCCGCTGATACGCAGTATTTT. The chain has TRBV10-3 and TRBJ2-3, with 7 bases aligning to TRBD1. Germline-derived CDR1 and CDR2 are ENHRY and SYGVKD. V lost 8 bases and J lost 6; bases outside the gene matches: 14. This CDR3 is built from 15 residues.